These 27 T cell receptor beta chains were all obtained from the same sample, sequenced in a study of OX40 agonist ivuxolimab in advanced cancers. Here immunoSEQ multiplex PCR was the method, and the copy in TCRdb shows in-frame clones only, minus some. The sample has over 45,000 clones; approximately 80% are singletons. The sample here was CD4+ or CD8+ T cells sorted from blood, taken in a trial of the OX40 agonist ivuxolimab. These receptors were collected from an adult with an advanced solid tumor such as melanoma, head and neck, liver or kidney cancer.

This clone was seen only once. V usage is TRBV2 and J usage is TRBJ2-5, with 7 bases aligning to TRBD2. Germline V CDR1 and CDR2: SNHLY, FYNNEI. V gave up 2 bases and J gave up 1 base; unmatched junction bases: 4. This CDR3 is built from 15 residues. The CDR3 protein is CASSELLAAQETQYF. The CDR3 DNA is TGTGCCAGCAGTGAACTCCTAGCGGCCCAAGAGACCCAGTACTTC.

CDR3 coding DNA: TGTGCCAGCAGCTTACAGGGGGCAACTAATGAAAAACTGTTTTTT. Translating it yields CASSLQGATNEKLFF. The chain joins TRBV7-9 to TRBJ1-4; 7 nucleotides align to TRBD1. The germline CDR1 and CDR2 sequences are SEHNR and FQNEAQ (reference sequence). V lost 2 bases, J lost 0 bases, and 0 bases stayed unmatched. The CDR3 contains 15 residues.

This chain connects TRBV5-4 to TRBJ1-2; D gene unclear. Germline CDR1 SGHNT, CDR2 YYREEE (reference sequence). The germline V and J ends were trimmed by 0 bases and 4 bases, with 16 bases remaining between them. The CDR3 covers 16 residues. Written as DNA, the CDR3 is TGTGCCAGCAGCTTGGACGGTGCCACGGGGTTCTATGGCTACACCTTC. This sequence encodes CASSLDGATGFYGYTF.

In its sample, this clone was seen a few times. V gene TRBV9 combines with J gene TRBJ1-1; D gene unclear. V lost 4 bases, J lost 0 bases, and 7 bases lay in between. The CDR3 runs 13 residues. CDR1 is SGDLS and CDR2 is YYNGEE in the germline V gene. DNA of the CDR3: TGTGCCAGCAGCCCCTTAATGAACACTGAAGCTTTCTTT. Amino acids: CASSPLMNTEAFF.

This clone appeared a single time. The rearrangement links TRBV5-4 to TRBJ1-5; 7 bases fit TRBD1. The CDR3 is 15 amino acids. The J segment lost 3 bases and the V segment lost 0 bases, leaving 3 bases of the junction unmatched. CDR1 and CDR2 from the germline V gene are SGHNT and YYREEE (reference sequence). The CDR3 sequence is CASSLGTGLNQPQHF. In nucleotides, the CDR3 is TGTGCCAGCAGCTTGGGGACAGGCCTCAATCAGCCCCAGCATTTT.

The rearrangement links TRBV6-5 to TRBJ2-7; possible D gene TRBD2, 5 bases. The CDR3 is 15 residues long. Germline-derived CDR1 and CDR2 are MNHEY and SVGAGI. Trimming removed 2 bases from V and 2 bases from J, with 13 bases in between. The CDR3 is CASSYASTQPYEQYF. The CDR3 DNA reads TGTGCCAGCAGTTACGCTAGCACCCAACCCTACGAGCAGTACTTC.

This clone was counted between two and nine times. V usage is TRBV6-1 and J usage is TRBJ2-7; the D is unclear. From germline, CDR1 is MNHNS and CDR2 SASEGT. The CDR3 runs 14 residues. V was shortened by 3 bases and J by 0 bases, with 9 bases between the two germline ends. This CDR3 reads CASSETLASYEQYF. DNA of the CDR3: TGTGCCAGCAGTGAGACACTTGCCTCCTACGAGCAGTACTTC.

This chain connects TRBV10-3 to TRBJ2-7, with 7 bases matching TRBD1. V was pared by 6 bases and J by 0 bases, with 5 bases of the junction left unmatched. Germline lookup yields CDR1 ENHRY and CDR2 SYGVKD. This CDR3 has 14 amino acids. The CDR3 DNA is TGTGCCATCAGGGGGGACAGTGGCTCCTACGAGCAGTACTTC. It yields the protein CAIRGDSGSYEQYF.

This clone was seen a few times. The chain is built from TRBV18 and TRBJ2-1; maybe TRBD2 (6 bases). Germline V gives CDR1 KGHSH, CDR2 LQKENI. Trimming stripped 2 bases from V and 0 bases from J, with 11 bases between. CDR3 length equals 16 residues. The CDR3 DNA reads TGTGCCAGCTCACCAGGAGGGAGCAGCTCCTACAATGAGCAGTTCTTC. It translates to CASSPGGSSSYNEQFF.

V gene TRBV28 combines with J gene TRBJ1-1; D remains unclear. This CDR3 has 12 residues. The V end lost 2 bases, the J end lost 0 bases, and 1 base lay between the germline ends. Germline V CDR1 and CDR2: MDHEN, SYDVKM. CDR3 region: CASSLMNTEAFF. CDR3 nucleotide sequence: TGTGCCAGCAGTTTAATGAACACTGAAGCTTTCTTT.

This clone occurred a few times. The gene calls are TRBV5-8 and TRBJ2-3, with 11 bases aligning to TRBD2. The germline V gene encodes CDR1 SGHTS and CDR2 YDEGEE. There are 16 residues in the CDR3. The J segment lost 3 bases and the V segment lost 3 bases, leaving 6 bases of the junction unmatched. CDR3 amino acids: CASSSRLAGPTDTQYF. The CDR3 region has the DNA TGTGCCAGCAGCTCAAGACTAGCGGGGCCGACAGATACGCAGTATTTT. Complete variable domain (other parts from reference TRBV5-8 and TRBJ2-3): EAGVTQSPTHLIKTRGQQATLRCSPISGHTSVYWYQQALGLGLQFLLWYDEGEERNRGNFPPRFSGRQFPNYSSELNVNALELEDSALYLCASSSRLAGPTDTQYFGPGTRLTVL.

The chain couples TRBV5-5 to TRBJ1-2, with a tentative D call TRBD1 (6 bases). This CDR3 has 13 amino acids. In germline, CDR1 is SGHKS, CDR2 YYEKEE (reference sequence). The ends were cut back, 6 bases at V and 7 bases at J, with 16 bases in the middle. CDR3 bases: TGTGCCAGCACCCCTCCAGGACAGCTTGGCTACACCTTC. It translates to CASTPPGQLGYTF.

This chain links TRBV19 with TRBJ2-2, with 8 bases fitting TRBD1. The CDR3 has 15 residues. In germline, CDR1 is LNHDA, CDR2 SQIVND (reference sequence). V shed 10 bases and J 7 bases; nucleotides not matched to a gene: 14. CDR3 in DNA: TGTGCCACCCGACAGGGGACCCAGCGGTACGGGGAGCTGTTTTTT. It encodes CATRQGTQRYGELFF.

This sequence joins TRBV29-1 and TRBJ1-4; D might be TRBD1 (5 bases). The V end was cut by 4 bases, the J end by 6 bases, with 9 bases between. Germline assignment: CDR1 SQVTM and CDR2 ANQGSEA. This CDR3 has 12 residues. This CDR3 is CSVVWGDEKLFF. CDR3 DNA: TGCAGCGTTGTTTGGGGGGATGAAAAACTGTTTTTT.

The chain couples TRBV5-6 to TRBJ1-2, with D possibly matching TRBD1 (5 bases). Deletions cut 1 base from V and 1 base from J, with 8 bases between. Germline lookup yields CDR1 SGHDT and CDR2 YYEEEE. This CDR3 is built from 14 residues. In nucleotides, the CDR3 is TGTGCCAGCAGCTTGATGGGGGTTAACTATGGCTACACCTTC. It codes for CASSLMGVNYGYTF.

The gene calls are TRBV5-8 and TRBJ1-1; TRBD1 might be the D (5 bases). Germline V gives CDR1 SGHTS, CDR2 YDEGEE. Between the trimmed V and J ends, which lost 6 bases and 11 bases, there was a span of 17 bases. The length of the CDR3 is 12 residues. The CDR3 sequence: CASTLGQGRAFF. CDR3 bases: TGTGCCAGCACCTTAGGACAAGGGAGGGCTTTCTTT.

The chain couples TRBV2 to TRBJ1-1; a possible D gene is TRBD1 (5 bases). Germline CDR1 and CDR2: SNHLY and FYNNEI. The CDR3 runs to 14 residues. Trimming shortened V by 6 bases and J by 3 bases, and 14 bases separated the two germline ends. This chain's CDR3 is CASSPRWGDTEAFF. The DNA of the CDR3 is TGTGCCAGCAGCCCCAGATGGGGGGACACTGAAGCTTTCTTT.

This clone was recorded once. This sequence joins TRBV7-2 and TRBJ1-5, with D uncertain. The CDR3 loop spans 13 amino acids. Looked up from germline, CDR1 is SGHTA and CDR2 is FQGNSA. With 4 bases removed from V and 4 bases from J, the gap between germline ends came to 8 bases. The CDR3 region is CASSYGSNQPQHF. The DNA for the CDR3 is TGTGCCAGCAGCTATGGGTCTAATCAGCCCCAGCATTTT.

V and J are TRBV7-2 and TRBJ1-1; a weak D match, TRBD1 (5 bases). V shed 3 bases and J shed 4 bases, with 15 bases lying between them. In germline, CDR1 is SGHTA, CDR2 FQGNSA. This CDR3 spans 15 amino acids. Here the CDR3 DNA reads TGTGCCAGCAGCTTGAGTAGCCGGGGGGGCACTGAAGCTTTCTTT. This sequence encodes CASSLSSRGGTEAFF.

The chain joins TRBV27 to TRBJ2-5; D is unresolved. CDR3 length: 16 residues. V lost 4 bases, J lost 1 base, and 16 bases lay in between. Germline V lookup: CDR1 MNHEY, CDR2 SMNVEV (reference sequence). CDR3 DNA: TGTGCCAGCAGTTCCCTGAACTGGAAACGCCAAGAGACCCAGTACTTC. This sequence encodes CASSSLNWKRQETQYF.

The chain combines TRBV19 with TRBJ2-5; 9 nucleotides line up with TRBD1. The J segment lost 5 bases and the V segment lost 3 bases, leaving 4 bases of the junction unmatched. This CDR3 comprises 14 residues. Germline V lookup: CDR1 LNHDA, CDR2 SQIVND (reference sequence). The CDR3 sequence: CASSMGGQGETQYF. The CDR3 nucleotides read TGTGCCAGTAGTATGGGTGGACAGGGGGAGACCCAGTACTTC.

This chain joins TRBV7-7 and TRBJ2-5, with 11 bases fitting TRBD1. Germline assignment: CDR1 SSHAT and CDR2 FNYEAQ (reference sequence). Losses at the gene ends were 5 bases for V and 4 bases for J; bases not matched to a gene: 3. This CDR3 comprises 14 residues. As DNA, the CDR3 is TGTGCCAGCAGCGCGGGGACAGGGGGAGAGACCCAGTACTTC. Amino acid sequence: CASSAGTGGETQYF.

The sample holds a few counts of this clone. DNA of the CDR3: TGTGCCAGCAGCTCGGGACAGGGGAACTATGGCTACACCTTC. Its protein product is CASSSGQGNYGYTF. The chain carries TRBV7-8 and TRBJ1-2, with 10 bases fitting TRBD1. V was pared by 4 bases and J by 2 bases, with 1 base of the junction left unmatched. Germline-derived CDR1 and CDR2 are SGHVS and FQNEAQ. This CDR3 spans 14 amino acids.

This clone was seen just once. The chain combines TRBV14 with TRBJ2-2; 9 nucleotides line up with TRBD2. After removal of 2 bases from V and 5 bases from J, the junction contained 3 bases not matched to a gene. The CDR3 length is 15 residues. Germline V gene data show CDR1 as SGHDN and CDR2 as FVKESK. Here the CDR3 DNA reads TGTGCCAGCAGCCAACTAGCGGGGAGGACCGGGGAGCTGTTTTTT. It encodes CASSQLAGRTGELFF.

The chain employs TRBV28 and TRBJ1-4, with unresolved D. The CDR3 covers 13 residues. Germline CDR1 and CDR2: MDHEN and SYDVKM. V dropped 2 bases and J dropped 6 bases, with 7 bases sitting between them. The DNA for the CDR3 is TGTGCCAGCAGTTTAACGAGGGATGAAAAACTGTTTTTT. Translating gives CASSLTRDEKLFF.

The chain is built from TRBV11-2 and TRBJ1-2, with 7 bases fitting TRBD1. The germline CDR1 and CDR2 sequences are SGHAT and FQNNGV. V lost 4 bases to trimming and J lost 4 bases; unmatched junction nucleotides: 9. The CDR3 sequence is 15 residues long. The CDR3 coding sequence is TGTGCCAGCAGCTACATAATCGGGACAGCCTATGGCTACACCTTC. It specifies CASSYIIGTAYGYTF.

V and J are TRBV5-5 and TRBJ2-7; D is perhaps TRBD2 (6 bases). The CDR3 contains 15 residues. Germline CDR1 reads SGHKS; CDR2 reads YYEKEE (reference sequence). V lost 3 bases and J lost 0, with 13 bases in between. CDR3 DNA sequence: TGTGCCAGCAGCTGGGGACTCCAGAGCTCCTACGAGCAGTACTTC. The encoded protein is CASSWGLQSSYEQYF.